The sequence of this TCR beta chain was determined in a study of cytomegalovirus exposure and HLA in healthy donors. The wider study: As released early, the data held about 85 million unique TCRs from HLA-typed donors.

Germline V gene data show CDR1 as MNHNY and CDR2 as SVGAGI (reference sequence). CDR3 length: 15 amino acids. V trimming: 6 bases; J trimming: 6 bases; junction bases outside the gene matches: 3. Findings and caveats of the study: Earlier findings revealed that most TCR beta V segments proved productive either about 87% or about 30% of the time.

The PCR employed 60 Vbeta primers together with 13 Jbeta primers. TCRdb's copy holds only in-frame clones and misses some; the assay was immunoSEQ multiplex PCR. Among approximately 150,000 clones, around four fifths were seen once, and the ten largest hold about 3.8%. With regard to this clone: The antigen is not known.

The sample comprised PBMCs. This chain uses TRBV6-6 with TRBJ2-2; 14 positions match TRBD2. The receptor's source is a man aged 50 to 59 in good health and CMV-seropositive. CDR3 sequence reads: CASSGTSGSSGELFF. The CDR3 region has the DNA TGTGCCAGCAGCGGGACTAGCGGGAGCTCCGGGGAGCTGTTTTTT.